Sequencing of this T cell receptor (beta chain) was carried out in a study of cytomegalovirus exposure and HLA in healthy donors. The ends were cut back, 0 bases at V and 4 bases at J, with 11 bases in the middle. The CDR3 has 15 amino acids. The germline CDR1 and CDR2 sequences are SGHKS and YYEKEE (reference sequence). The PCR had 60 Vbeta and 13 Jbeta primers. The repertoire was sequenced with immunoSEQ multiplex PCR; TCRdb's copy has only in-frame clones and lacks some. The table shows around 120,000 clones, with 60% to 85% occurring only once. The rearrangement joins TRBV5-5 to TRBJ1-3; the D gene is possibly TRBD1 (6 bases). This clonotype was obtained from a woman in her 40s in good health and CMV-seropositive. Material: PBMCs. CDR3 DNA: TGTGCCAGCAGCTTGGCAGGGGCGCAAGGAAACACCATATATTTT. Amino acid sequence: CASSLAGAQGNTIYF.